A single sample is the source of the 21 T cell receptor beta chains below, sequenced in a study of blood T cells in healthy people across ages. A second 7 to 11 cycle PCR used barcoded and J-beta primers. One entry per CDR3 protein, called by TCRdb with MiXCR from the 5' RACE reads. The sample contains about 1,000,000 distinct CDR3 sequences, roughly 45% of which appear only once. Sequencing was carried out using blood. Receptors were obtained from a woman aged 60-75 years in good health.

This clonotype was recorded only once. The V and J genes are TRBV12-3 or TRBV12-4 and TRBJ1-4, with D perhaps TRBD1 (6 bases). The CDR3 is made up of 14 amino acids. The ends were cut back, 2 bases at V and 8 bases at J, with 12 bases in the middle. The CDR3 protein is CASSLRQGSEKLFF. CDR3 DNA: TGTGCCAGCAGTTTACGCCAGGGGTCCGAAAAACTGTTTTTT.

The chain has TRBV12-3 or TRBV12-4 and TRBJ2-5; maybe TRBD2 (6 bases). The germline V and J ends were trimmed by 3 bases and 5 bases, with 10 bases remaining between them. The CDR3 length is 13 residues. The chain's CDR3 is CASSFSGVETQYF. In DNA form, the CDR3 reads TGTGCCAGCAGTTTTAGCGGAGTTGAGACCCAGTACTTC.

The V call is TRBV7-6, the J call TRBJ2-7; 9 bases are shared with TRBD2. Germline CDR1 reads SGHVS; CDR2 reads FNYEAQ. This CDR3 comprises 16 residues. V trimming: 1 base; J trimming: 1 base; junction bases outside the gene matches: 5. The CDR3 protein is CASSLEPSGTSYEQYF. CDR3 bases: TGTGCCAGCAGCTTAGAACCTAGCGGGACGTCCTACGAGCAGTACTTC.

V usage is TRBV20-1 and J usage is TRBJ2-5; D unclear. This CDR3 spans 15 amino acids. V lost 4 bases and J 1 base, leaving 16 bases between the germline ends. Germline V lookup: CDR1 DFQATT, CDR2 SNEGSKA (reference sequence). CDR3 DNA sequence: TGCAGTGCTATCAGCTATTATGTAGGCCAAGAGACCCAGTACTTC. Protein sequence: CSAISYYVGQETQYF.

The table lists this clonotype with a few counts. The chain has TRBV28 and TRBJ1-2, with TRBD1 as a possible D gene (5 bases). Germline V gives CDR1 MDHEN, CDR2 SYDVKM. The CDR3 loop spans 11 amino acids. The V and J ends lost 6 bases and 13 bases respectively, with 15 bases between them. CDR3 bases: TGTGCCAGCAGCCCTAGGGGCGCATCCACCTTC. Its translation is CASSPRGASTF.

V gene TRBV5-1 combines with J gene TRBJ2-7; 9 bases agree with TRBD1. Germline CDR1 is SGHRS and CDR2 is YFSETQ. The ends lost 0 bases at V and 7 bases at J; junction bases unmatched: 8. This CDR3 comprises 15 residues. DNA of the CDR3: TGCGCCAGCAGCTTGGCGGCTAGGGACAGGGAAGAGCAGTACTTC. Amino acids: CASSLAARDREEQYF. The full variable domain, its missing parts supplied by reference TRBV5-1 and TRBJ2-7, is KAGVTQTPRYLIKTRGQQVTLSCSPISGHRSVSWYQQTPGQGLQFLFEYFSETQRNKGNFPGRFSGRQFSNSRSEMNVSTLELGDSALYLCASSLAARDREEQYFGPGTRLTVT.

The genes are TRBV11-1 and TRBJ2-1, with D perhaps TRBD1 (6 bases). Germline V gene data show CDR1 as SGHAT and CDR2 as FQDESV (reference sequence). V gave up 8 bases and J gave up 5 bases, with 13 bases separating them. CDR3 length equals 13 residues. Here the CDR3 reads CASGSRTDNEQFF. CDR3 bases: TGTGCCAGCGGCTCGAGGACAGACAATGAGCAGTTCTTC. Based on the CDR3 plus reference TRBV11-1 and TRBJ2-1, the full variable domain is EAEVAQSPRYKITEKSQAVAFWCDPISGHATLYWYRQILGQGPELLVQFQDESVVDDSQLPKDRFSAERLKGVDSTLKIQPAELGDSAMYLCASGSRTDNEQFFGPGTRLTVL.

The chain has TRBV11-2 and TRBJ2-1, with 14 bases identical to TRBD2. Germline V gene lookup returns CDR1 SGHAT and CDR2 FQNNGV. There are 15 residues in the CDR3. V was clipped by 5 bases and J by 8 bases; unmatched bases: 5. The chain's CDR3 is CASSPGLAGGHEQFF. The CDR3 nucleotides read TGTGCCAGCAGCCCCGGACTAGCGGGAGGACATGAGCAGTTCTTC. The variable domain in full, completed from reference TRBV11-2 and TRBJ2-1, reads EAGVAQSPRYKIIEKRQSVAFWCNPISGHATLYWYQQILGQGPKLLIQFQNNGVVDDSQLPKDRFSAERLKGVDSTLKIQPAKLEDSAVYLCASSPGLAGGHEQFFGPGTRLTVL.

The rearrangement uses TRBV7-9 and TRBJ2-1; 14 bases map to TRBD2. Germline CDR1 reads SEHNR; CDR2 reads FQNEAQ (reference sequence). The J segment lost 2 bases and the V segment lost 0 bases, leaving 6 bases of the junction unmatched. The CDR3 extends over 19 amino acids. In DNA form, the CDR3 reads TGTGCCAGCAGCTTAGCGTCGACTAGCGGGAGGGGAGCCTACAATGAGCAGTTCTTC. The encoded protein is CASSLASTSGRGAYNEQFF.

The J gene is TRBJ1-1, the V gene TRBV9; 9 nucleotides align to TRBD1. Germline CDR1 and CDR2: SGDLS and YYNGEE. The CDR3 runs 15 residues. With V trimmed by 3 bases and J by 5 bases, 8 bases remained unmatched. For the CDR3, the DNA is TGTGCCAGCAGCGCCCAACAGGGGGCCGAGACTGAAGCTTTCTTT. Amino acid sequence: CASSAQQGAETEAFF. The variable domain in full, with the rest retrieved from reference TRBV9 and TRBJ1-1, is DSGVTQTPKHLITATGQRVTLRCSPRSGDLSVYWYQQSLDQGLQFLIQYYNGEERAKGNILERFSAQQFPDLHSELNLSSLELGDSALYFCASSAQQGAETEAFFGQGTRLTVV.

This clonotype has a count of ten or more. The chain couples TRBV3-1 to TRBJ2-3; 10 positions match TRBD2. The V gene's germline CDR1 is LGHDT and CDR2 YNNKEL (reference sequence). The CDR3 runs to 15 residues. Trimming at V came to 4 bases and at J to 2 bases, leaving 3 bases not matched to a gene. CDR3 sequence: CASSPGLAATDTQYF. The CDR3 bases are TGTGCCAGCAGCCCCGGACTAGCGGCCACAGATACGCAGTATTTT.

V and J are TRBV20-1 and TRBJ2-3; 9 positions match TRBD1. J lost 5 bases, V lost 5 bases, and 11 bases had no gene match. CDR3 length: 15 residues. Germline assignment: CDR1 DFQATT and CDR2 SNEGSKA (reference sequence). CDR3 sequence (DNA): TGCAGTGCTGCATTACTCCGGGACAGGGTAGATACGCAGTATTTT. This translates into CSAALLRDRVDTQYF.

The chain couples TRBV7-2 to TRBJ2-1; 11 nucleotides agree with TRBD2. Trimming took 5 bases from V and 3 from J; bases not matched to a gene: 15. This CDR3 region has 19 residues. Germline V gives CDR1 SGHTA, CDR2 FQGNSA. The CDR3 region is CASSHDSGPLAGVYNEQFF. In DNA form, the CDR3 reads TGTGCCAGCAGCCACGATAGTGGGCCACTAGCGGGAGTCTACAATGAGCAGTTCTTC.

This chain uses TRBV5-1 with TRBJ2-7, with TRBD1 matching 8 bases. CDR3 length: 14 amino acids. The germline CDR1 and CDR2 sequences are SGHRS and YFSETQ. Germline trimming cut 5 bases from V and 3 bases from J; bases unmatched to any gene: 7. CDR3 residues: CASSTGQVNYEQYF. CDR3 sequence (DNA): TGCGCCAGCAGTACGGGACAGGTGAACTACGAGCAGTACTTC.

This clonotype was counted once. The chain employs TRBV5-1 and TRBJ2-5, with D possibly TRBD2 on 6 matching bases. The CDR3 runs to 14 residues. With 4 bases removed from V and 2 bases from J, the gap between germline ends came to 12 bases. The germline V gene encodes CDR1 SGHRS and CDR2 YFSETQ. The DNA of the CDR3 is TGCGCCAGCAGCAATATAGGGAGGCAAGAGACCCAGTACTTC. Translating it yields CASSNIGRQETQYF. Based on the CDR3 plus reference TRBV5-1 and TRBJ2-5, the full variable domain is KAGVTQTPRYLIKTRGQQVTLSCSPISGHRSVSWYQQTPGQGLQFLFEYFSETQRNKGNFPGRFSGRQFSNSRSEMNVSTLELGDSALYLCASSNIGRQETQYFGPGTRLLVL.

The chain uses TRBV20-1 and TRBJ1-5; 7 bases are shared with TRBD1. In germline, CDR1 is DFQATT, CDR2 SNEGSKA (reference sequence). CDR3 length: 15 residues. J was trimmed by 6 bases and V by 0 bases; bases with no gene match: 8. This chain's CDR3 is CSAREGGQRGQPQHF. CDR3 sequence (DNA): TGCAGTGCTAGAGAAGGGGGACAGAGGGGTCAGCCCCAGCATTTT.

The J gene is TRBJ2-1, the V gene TRBV9; perhaps TRBD1 as D (6 bases). CDR3 length: 15 residues. Deletions cut 0 bases from V and 4 bases from J, with 11 bases between. CDR1 and CDR2 (germline): SGDLS, YYNGEE. This CDR3 reads CASSVGDTLYNEQFF. Here the CDR3 DNA reads TGTGCCAGCAGCGTAGGGGACACCCTATACAATGAGCAGTTCTTC.

At least ten counts were recorded for this clonotype. The chain carries TRBV10-3 and TRBJ2-7; 14 nucleotides align to TRBD2. Germline V gene data show CDR1 as ENHRY and CDR2 as SYGVKD. The CDR3 covers 16 residues. The junction had 4 bases not matched to a gene; V was cut back by 0 bases and J by 6 bases. The CDR3 DNA reads as TGTGCCATCAGTGAGTCGAGACTAGCGGGAGGGAGCGAGCAGTACTTC. Encoded protein: CAISESRLAGGSEQYF.

The chain recombines TRBV10-3 with TRBJ1-5; D not resolved. Trimming removed 0 bases from V and 0 bases from J, with 12 bases in between. Germline assignment: CDR1 ENHRY and CDR2 SYGVKD. This CDR3 has 17 residues. CDR3 region: CAISESERSPSNQPQHF. CDR3 nucleotides: TGTGCCATCAGTGAGTCGGAAAGGAGCCCTAGCAATCAGCCCCAGCATTTT.

The chain combines TRBV5-1 with TRBJ2-5; weak D call: TRBD2 (6 bases). The end of the DNA fits TRBJ2-7 better, so the J call may be wrong. The germline CDR1 and CDR2 sequences are SGHRS and YFSETQ. The CDR3 consists of 16 residues. CDR3 bases: TGCGCCAGCAGCTTGGGGGCCGGGGACTCCTCCTACGAGCAGTACTTC. This encodes CASSLGAGDSSYEQYF.

This clonotype was recorded many times. The gene calls are TRBV5-1 and TRBJ2-3; D is uncertain. Germline V lookup: CDR1 SGHRS, CDR2 YFSETQ. This CDR3 has 14 residues. Trimming cost V 4 bases and J 5 bases, with 14 bases left between them. DNA of the CDR3: TGCGCCAGCAGCCAAGAAGTAGGTCTAGATACGCAGTATTTT. Its translation: CASSQEVGLDTQYF.